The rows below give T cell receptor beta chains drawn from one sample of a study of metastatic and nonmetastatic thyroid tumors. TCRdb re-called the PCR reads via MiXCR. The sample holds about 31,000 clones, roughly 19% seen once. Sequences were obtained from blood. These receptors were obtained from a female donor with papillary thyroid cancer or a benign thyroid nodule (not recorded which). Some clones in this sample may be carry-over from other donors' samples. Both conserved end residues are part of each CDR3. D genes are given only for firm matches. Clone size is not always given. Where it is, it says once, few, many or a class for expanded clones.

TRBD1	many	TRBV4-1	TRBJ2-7	TGCGCCAGCAGCCAAGTTTTGGTCAGGGGGCTCGAGCAGTACTTC	CASSQVLVRGLEQYF
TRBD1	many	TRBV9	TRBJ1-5	TGTGCCAGCAGCGGGGGACAGGGCTCTCAGCCCCAGCATTTT	CASSGGQGSQPQHF
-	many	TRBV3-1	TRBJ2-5	TGTGCCAGCAGCCAAGTGAGGGCGGGCGGGGAGACCCAGTACTTC	CASSQVRAGGETQYF
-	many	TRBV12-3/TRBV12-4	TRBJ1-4	TGTGCCAGCAGTTTTAAGGACAGTCGCCCCGAAAAACTGTTTTTT	CASSFKDSRPEKLFF
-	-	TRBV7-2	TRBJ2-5	TGTGCCAGCAGCTGGACAGCGAGTGAAGGGGTCCAGTACTTC	CASSWTASEGVQYF
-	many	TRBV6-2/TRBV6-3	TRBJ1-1	TGTGCCAGCATGGTCCGGGACTGGAACACTGAAGCTTTCTTT	CASMVRDWNTEAFF
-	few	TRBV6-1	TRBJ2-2	TGTGCCAGCAGACAGGAGGGTGGAACCGGGGAGCTGTTTTTT	CASRQEGGTGELFF
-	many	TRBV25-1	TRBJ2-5	TGTGCCAGCAGCATAAAAGAGACCCAGTACTTC	CASSIKETQYF
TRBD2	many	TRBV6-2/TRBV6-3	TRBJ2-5	TGTGCCAGCAGTCCATCCTCGGGAGGGACCCAGTACTTC	CASSPSSGGTQYF
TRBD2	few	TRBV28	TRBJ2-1	TGTGCCAGCAGTTTAGCTCTAGCGGGAGTCCCCTACAATGAGCAGTTCTTC	CASSLALAGVPYNEQFF
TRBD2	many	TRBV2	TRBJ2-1	TGTGCCATCACGGGACTATCCTCCTACAATGAGCAGTTCTTC	CAITGLSSYNEQFF
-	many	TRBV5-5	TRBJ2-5	TGTGCCAGCAGCTTGTGGCTAGAGGCCTGGGAGACCCAGTACTTC	CASSLWLEAWETQYF
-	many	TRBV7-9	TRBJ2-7	TGTGCCAGCAGCCTCCCGGGAGAAGGGGTCATATCCTACGAGCAGTACTTC	CASSLPGEGVISYEQYF
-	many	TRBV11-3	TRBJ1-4	TGTGCCAGCAGCACCTGGAGGGGTAGGGCAACTAATGAAAAACTGTTTTTT	CASSTWRGRATNEKLFF
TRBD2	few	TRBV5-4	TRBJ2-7	TGTGCCAGCAACCTAGCGGGGAGGTCCTCCTACGAGCAGTACTTC	CASNLAGRSSYEQYF
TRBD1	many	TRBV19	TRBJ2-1	TGTGCCAGTAGACCCAACAGGGGCAACAATGAGCAGTTCTTC	CASRPNRGNNEQFF
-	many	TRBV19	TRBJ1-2	TGTGCCAGTAGGGGTGCCAGGGTGGAAGGCTACACCTTC	CASRGARVEGYTF
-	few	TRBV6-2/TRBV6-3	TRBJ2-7	TGTGCCAGCGAGAGGGGGGGGGGCAACGACGAGCAGTACTTC	CASERGGGNDEQYF
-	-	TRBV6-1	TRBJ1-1	TGTGCCAGCAGTGACTGGTATGAAGCTTTCTTT	CASSDWYEAFF
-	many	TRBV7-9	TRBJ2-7	TGTGCCAGCAGCTCAACCGGACCGACTGGCGAGCAGTACTTC	CASSSTGPTGEQYF
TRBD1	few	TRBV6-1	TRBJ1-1	TGTGCCAGCAGTGGGGACAGCACCTCGCTAGACACTGAAGCTTTCTTT	CASSGDSTSLDTEAFF
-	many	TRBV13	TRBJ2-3	TGTGCCAGCAATTTACGGGGGACCACAGATACGCAGTATTTT	CASNLRGTTDTQYF
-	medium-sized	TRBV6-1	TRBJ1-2	TGTGCCAGCAGCGCCAACGGACAACTAGGGGGCTACACCTTC	CASSANGQLGGYTF
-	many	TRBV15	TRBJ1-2	TGTGCCACCAGCAGAGATATCGGCGTCCACTATGGCTACACCTTC	CATSRDIGVHYGYTF
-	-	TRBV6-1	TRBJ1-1	TGTGCCAGCGTAGGGGACACGGTATTTGAAGCTTTCTTT	CASVGDTVFEAFF
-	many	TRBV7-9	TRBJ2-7	TGTGCCAGCAGCTTCCCTGGAAACTACGAGCAGTACTTC	CASSFPGNYEQYF
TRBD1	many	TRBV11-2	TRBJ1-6	TGTGCCAGCAGCGCCGGACAGGGACTTCACTTT	CASSAGQGLHF
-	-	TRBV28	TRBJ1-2	TGTGCCAGCAGTTTCGGGCGGGGCCACGGTCCCAATGGCTACACCTTC	CASSFGRGHGPNGYTF
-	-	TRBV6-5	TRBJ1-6	TGTGCCAGCAGTTTAATGTGGAATTCACCCCTCCACTTT	CASSLMWNSPLHF
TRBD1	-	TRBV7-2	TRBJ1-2	TGTGCCAGCAGCTTCGGGACAGCCGTTGGCTATGGCTACACCTTC	CASSFGTAVGYGYTF
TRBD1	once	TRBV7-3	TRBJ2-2	TGTGCCAGCAGCCCGGACAGGGAGGTGACCGGGGAGCTGTTTTTT	CASSPDREVTGELFF
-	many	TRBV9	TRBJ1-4	TGTGCCAGCAGCGTCTACCCTGGACAGAGGGAGACAACTAATGAAAAACTGTTTTTT	CASSVYPGQRETTNEKLFF
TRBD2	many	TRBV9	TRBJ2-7	TGTGCCAGCAGCGTAGCTACCGCGGGGGGACTCTACGAGCAGTACTTC	CASSVATAGGLYEQYF
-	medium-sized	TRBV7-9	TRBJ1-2	TGTGCCAGCAGAGCCCCGACAGGTTCTAACTATGGCTACACCTTC	CASRAPTGSNYGYTF
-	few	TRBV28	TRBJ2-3	TGTGCCAGCAGTTTGGGGGGGCTCCTGGGCGCAGATACGCAGTATTTT	CASSLGGLLGADTQYF
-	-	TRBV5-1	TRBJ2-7	TGCGCCAGCAGCTTGGATTCGGGTCCCCTCGAGCAGTACTTC	CASSLDSGPLEQYF
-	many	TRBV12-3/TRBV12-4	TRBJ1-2	TGTGCCAGCACCCACCGCGGCAGACTTAACTATGGCTACACCTTC	CASTHRGRLNYGYTF
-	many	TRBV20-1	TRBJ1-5	TGCAGTGCTAAAGGACACCTCAATCAGCCCCAGCATTTT	CSAKGHLNQPQHF
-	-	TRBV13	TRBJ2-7	TGTGCCAGCAGCCGGCGGGCGCAACACTACGAGCAGTACTTC	CASSRRAQHYEQYF
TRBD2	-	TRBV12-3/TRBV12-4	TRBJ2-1	TGTGCCAGCACCGACGGGGGGGTAGCCTACAATGAGCAGTTCTTC	CASTDGGVAYNEQFF
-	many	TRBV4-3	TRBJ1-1	TGCGCCAGCAGCCACGACCCGGGACTGGAGACTGAAGCTTTCTTT	CASSHDPGLETEAFF
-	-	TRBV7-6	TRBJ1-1	TGTGCCAGTTCGGGACATGTCTGGACTGAAGCTTTCTTT	CASSGHVWTEAFF
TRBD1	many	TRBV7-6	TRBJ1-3	TGTGCCAGCAGCACCGGGATGGGACAGGTCGTCGGAAACACCATATATTTT	CASSTGMGQVVGNTIYF
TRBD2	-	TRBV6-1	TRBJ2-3	TGTGCCAGCGGTCCAGGGACTAGCGGGTGGGATACGCAGTATTTT	CASGPGTSGWDTQYF
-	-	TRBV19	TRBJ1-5	TGTGCCAGTAGTCCCCCCCAGTATAGCAATCAGCCCCAGCATTTT	CASSPPQYSNQPQHF
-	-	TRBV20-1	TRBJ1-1	TGCAGTGCTGCCCGGGTATGGGCTTTCTTT	CSAARVWAFF
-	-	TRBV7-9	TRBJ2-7	TGTGCCAGCAGCTTAGCGGGTGGACAGTACTTC	CASSLAGGQYF
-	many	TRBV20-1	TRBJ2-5	TGCAGTGCTAGAGATCAAGGACTCGGGACCCAGTACTTC	CSARDQGLGTQYF
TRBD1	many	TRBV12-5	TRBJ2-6	TGTGCTAGTTCTTCGGGTTTACAGGGGGCGCTTGGGGCCAACGTCCTGACTTTC	CASSSGLQGALGANVLTF
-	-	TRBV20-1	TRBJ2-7	TGCAGTGCTAGAGATTTGGGTTACGAGCAGTACTTC	CSARDLGYEQYF
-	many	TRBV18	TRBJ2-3	TGTGCCAGCTCACTTCAGAGCACAGATACGCAGTATTTT	CASSLQSTDTQYF
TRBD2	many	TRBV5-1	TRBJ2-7	TGCGCCAGCAGCGGAGGGACTAGCGGGGACATCTACGAGCAGTACTTC	CASSGGTSGDIYEQYF
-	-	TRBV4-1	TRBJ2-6	TGCGCCAGCAGCCAAGATGGCGGGCGCCACAACGTCCTGACTTTC	CASSQDGGRHNVLTF
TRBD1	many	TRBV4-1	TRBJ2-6	TGCGCCAGCAGCCAAGATGCATGGGGACAGGGTTCCTCTGGGGCCAACGTCCTGACTTTC	CASSQDAWGQGSSGANVLTF
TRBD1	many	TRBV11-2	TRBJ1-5	TGTGCCAGCAGCTCCCGAAACACAGGGGCGTATAGCAATCAGCCCCAGCATTTT	CASSSRNTGAYSNQPQHF
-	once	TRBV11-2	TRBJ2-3	TGTGCCAGCAGCTTAATTAGAGGGGTAGATACGCAGTATTTT	CASSLIRGVDTQYF
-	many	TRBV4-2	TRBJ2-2	TGTGCCAGCAGCCGAGGAGACGGGGGCTCGAACACCGGGGAGCTGTTTTTT	CASSRGDGGSNTGELFF
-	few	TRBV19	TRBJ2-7	TGTGCCAGCTCTTGGGCCTTACAGGGATCCTACGAGCAGTACTTC	CASSWALQGSYEQYF